This TCR beta chain comes out of a study of T cells after yellow fever vaccination. Germline V gene sequence: CDR1 LNHDA, CDR2 SQIVND (reference sequence). CDR3 size: 15 residues. The V gene end was trimmed by 9 bases and the J gene end by 7 bases; junction bases not matched to a gene: 13. Each CDR3 protein gets one entry after TCRdb re-called the 5' RACE reads with MiXCR. The data hold hundreds of thousands of distinct CDR3 sequences, with less than 9.5% observed a single time. This clonotype was seen a few times. This receptor was taken from a young man who received the YFV17D yellow fever vaccine. This specimen consisted of PBMCs, obtained about 49 days after the first yellow fever vaccination. This chain connects TRBV19 to TRBJ2-4; TRBD1 aligns across 9 bases. The CDR3 DNA follows: TGTGCCAGCGCGATCGGCCGGGACAGGGTGAACATTCAGTACTTC. Its translation: CASAIGRDRVNIQYF. Together with reference TRBV19 and TRBJ2-4, the CDR3 gives the full variable domain: DGGITQSPKYLFRKEGQNVTLSCEQNLNHDAMYWYRQDPGQGLRLIYYSQIVNDFQKGDIAEGYSVSREKKESFPLTVTSAQKNPTAFYLCASAIGRDRVNIQYFGAGTRLSVL.